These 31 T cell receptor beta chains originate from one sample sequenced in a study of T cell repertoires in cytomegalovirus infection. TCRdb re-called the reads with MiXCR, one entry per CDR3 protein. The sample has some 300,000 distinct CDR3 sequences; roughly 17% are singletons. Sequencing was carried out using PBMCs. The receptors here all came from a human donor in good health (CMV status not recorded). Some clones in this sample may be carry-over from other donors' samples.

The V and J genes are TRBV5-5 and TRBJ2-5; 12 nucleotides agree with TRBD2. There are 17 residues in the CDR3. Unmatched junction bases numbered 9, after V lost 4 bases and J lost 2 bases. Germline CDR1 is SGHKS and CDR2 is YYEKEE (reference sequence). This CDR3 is CASSPLLAGGRQETQYF. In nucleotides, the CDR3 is TGTGCCAGCAGCCCATTACTAGCGGGGGGCCGACAAGAGACCCAGTACTTC. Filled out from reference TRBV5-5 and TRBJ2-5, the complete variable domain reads DAGVTQSPTHLIKTRGQQVTLRCSPISGHKSVSWYQQVLGQGPQFIFQYYEKEERGRGNFPDRFSARQFPNYSSELNVNALLLGDSALYLCASSPLLAGGRQETQYFGPGTRLLVL.

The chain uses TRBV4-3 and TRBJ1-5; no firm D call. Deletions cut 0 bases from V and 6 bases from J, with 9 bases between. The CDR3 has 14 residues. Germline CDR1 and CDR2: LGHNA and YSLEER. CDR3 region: CASSQEYEGQPQHF. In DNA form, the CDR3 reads TGCGCCAGCAGCCAAGAATATGAGGGTCAGCCCCAGCATTTT.

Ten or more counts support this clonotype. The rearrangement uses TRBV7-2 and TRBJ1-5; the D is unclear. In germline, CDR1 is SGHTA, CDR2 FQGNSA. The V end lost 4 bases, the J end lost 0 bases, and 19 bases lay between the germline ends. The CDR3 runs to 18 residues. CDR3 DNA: TGTGCCAGCAGCTCCTTTGCCAGCTCGGCTAATAGCAATCAGCCCCAGCATTTT. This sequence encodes CASSSFASSANSNQPQHF.

The CDR3 spells CASREEDFRAFF. Here the CDR3 DNA reads TGTGCCAGCCGAGAAGAGGACTTTCGGGCTTTCTTT. V usage is TRBV7-9 and J usage is TRBJ1-1; D not resolved. Trimming removed 8 bases at V and 11 bases at J, with 18 bases between. This CDR3 contains 12 residues. The V gene's germline CDR1 is SEHNR and CDR2 FQNEAQ (reference sequence).

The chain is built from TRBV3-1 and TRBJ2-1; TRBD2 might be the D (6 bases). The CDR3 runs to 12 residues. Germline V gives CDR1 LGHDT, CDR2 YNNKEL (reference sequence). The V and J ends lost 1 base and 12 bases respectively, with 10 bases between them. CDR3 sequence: CASSQALAGQFF. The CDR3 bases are TGTGCCAGCAGCCAAGCACTAGCAGGGCAGTTCTTC.

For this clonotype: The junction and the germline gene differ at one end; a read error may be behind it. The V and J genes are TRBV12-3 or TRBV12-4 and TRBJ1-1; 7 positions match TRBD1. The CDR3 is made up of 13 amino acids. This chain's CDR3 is CASSLTGNTEASF. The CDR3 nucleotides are TGTGCCAGCAGTCTGACAGGGAACACTGAAGCTTCCTTT.

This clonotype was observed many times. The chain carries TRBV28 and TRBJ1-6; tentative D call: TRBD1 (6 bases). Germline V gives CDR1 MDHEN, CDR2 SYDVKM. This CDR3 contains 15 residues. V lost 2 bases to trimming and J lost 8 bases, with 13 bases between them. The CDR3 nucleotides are TGTGCCAGCAGTTTAAATCGCCCAGGGGATTCACCCCTCCACTTT. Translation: CASSLNRPGDSPLHF.

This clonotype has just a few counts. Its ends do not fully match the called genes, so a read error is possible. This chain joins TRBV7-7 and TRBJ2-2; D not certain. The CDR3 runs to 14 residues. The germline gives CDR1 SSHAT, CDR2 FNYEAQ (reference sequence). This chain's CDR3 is CASSPMVGTGELFF. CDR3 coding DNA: TGTGCTAGCAGCCCTATGGTGGGCACCGGGGAGCTGTTTTTT.

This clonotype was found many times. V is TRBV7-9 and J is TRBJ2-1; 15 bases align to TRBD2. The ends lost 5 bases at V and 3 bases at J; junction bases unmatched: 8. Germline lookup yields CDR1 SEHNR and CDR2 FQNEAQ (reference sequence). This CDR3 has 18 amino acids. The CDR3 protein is CASSRGLAGGSGYNEQFF. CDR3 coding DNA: TGTGCCAGCAGCCGGGGACTAGCGGGGGGATCAGGCTACAATGAGCAGTTCTTC.

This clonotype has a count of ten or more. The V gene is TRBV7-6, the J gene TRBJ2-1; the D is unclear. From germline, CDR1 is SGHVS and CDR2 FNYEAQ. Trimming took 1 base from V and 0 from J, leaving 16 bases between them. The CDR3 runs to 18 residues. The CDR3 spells CASSLGPGGSSSYNEQFF. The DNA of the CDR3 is TGTGCCAGCAGCTTAGGCCCGGGTGGCAGCAGCTCCTACAATGAGCAGTTCTTC. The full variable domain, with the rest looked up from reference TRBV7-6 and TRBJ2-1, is GAGVSQSPRYKVTKRGQDVALRCDPISGHVSLYWYRQALGQGPEFLTYFNYEAQQDKSGLPNDRFSAERPEGSISTLTIQRTEQRDSAMYRCASSLGPGGSSSYNEQFFGPGTRLTVL.

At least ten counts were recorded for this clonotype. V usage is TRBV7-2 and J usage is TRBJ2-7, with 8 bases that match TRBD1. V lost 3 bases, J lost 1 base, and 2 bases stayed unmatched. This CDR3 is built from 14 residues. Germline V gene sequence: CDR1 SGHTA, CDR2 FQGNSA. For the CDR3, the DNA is TGTGCCAGCAGCTTGGGACAGGAATCCTACGAGCAGTACTTC. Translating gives CASSLGQESYEQYF.

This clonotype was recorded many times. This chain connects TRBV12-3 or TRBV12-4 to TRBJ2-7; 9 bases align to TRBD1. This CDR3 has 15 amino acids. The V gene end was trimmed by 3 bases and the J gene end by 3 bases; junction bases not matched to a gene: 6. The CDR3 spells CASSLGDRGSYEQYF. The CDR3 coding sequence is TGTGCCAGCAGTTTGGGCGACAGGGGGAGCTACGAGCAGTACTTC.

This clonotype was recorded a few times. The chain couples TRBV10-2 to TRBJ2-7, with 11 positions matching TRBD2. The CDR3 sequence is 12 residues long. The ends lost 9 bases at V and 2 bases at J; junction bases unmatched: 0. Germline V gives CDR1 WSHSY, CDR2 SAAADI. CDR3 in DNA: TGCGCCAGTAGCGGGGGGGCCTACGAGCAGTACTTC. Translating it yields CASSGGAYEQYF.

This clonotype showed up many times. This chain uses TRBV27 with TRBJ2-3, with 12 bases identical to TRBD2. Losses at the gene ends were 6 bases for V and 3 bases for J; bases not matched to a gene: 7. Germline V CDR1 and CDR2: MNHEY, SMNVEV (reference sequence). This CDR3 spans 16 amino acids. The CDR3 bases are TGTGCCAGCAGGTCCCTAGCGGGGGGGCGGACAGATACGCAGTATTTT. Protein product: CASRSLAGGRTDTQYF.

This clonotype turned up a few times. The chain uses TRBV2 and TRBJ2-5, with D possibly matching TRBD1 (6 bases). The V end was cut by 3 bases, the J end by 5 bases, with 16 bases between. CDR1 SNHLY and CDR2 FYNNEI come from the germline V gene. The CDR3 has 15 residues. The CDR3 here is CASSDGGRRWETQYF. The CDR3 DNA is TGTGCCAGCAGTGATGGGGGCAGAAGATGGGAGACCCAGTACTTC.

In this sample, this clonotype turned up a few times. In DNA form, the CDR3 reads TGTGCCAGCAGCTTAGCAGGAGTCAACCGAGCCAAAAACATTCAGTACTTC. This translates into CASSLAGVNRAKNIQYF. The chain has TRBV7-9 and TRBJ2-4; the D is unclear. Deletions cut 0 bases from V and 0 bases from J, with 12 bases between. Germline CDR1 is SEHNR and CDR2 is FQNEAQ (reference sequence). There are 17 residues in the CDR3.

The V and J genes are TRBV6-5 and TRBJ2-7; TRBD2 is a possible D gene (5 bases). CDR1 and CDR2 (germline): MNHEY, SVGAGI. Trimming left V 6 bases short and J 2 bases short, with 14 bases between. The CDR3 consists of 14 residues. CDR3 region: CASRRRDAAYEQYF. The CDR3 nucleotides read TGTGCCAGCAGACGCCGGGATGCCGCCTACGAGCAGTACTTC.

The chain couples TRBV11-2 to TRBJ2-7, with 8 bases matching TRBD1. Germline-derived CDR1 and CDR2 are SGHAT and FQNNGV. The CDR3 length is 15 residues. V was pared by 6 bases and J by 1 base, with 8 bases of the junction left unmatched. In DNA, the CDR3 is TGTGCCAGCAGACGAGTCCGGGACAGGTCCTACGAGCAGTACTTC. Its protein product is CASRRVRDRSYEQYF.

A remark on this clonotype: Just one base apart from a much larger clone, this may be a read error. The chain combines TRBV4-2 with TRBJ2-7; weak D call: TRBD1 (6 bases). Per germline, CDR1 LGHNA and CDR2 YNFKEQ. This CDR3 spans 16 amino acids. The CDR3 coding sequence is TGTCCCAGCAGCTCCCAAGCCGAGACAGGCGTGAAGGAGCAGTACTTC. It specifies CPSSSQAETGVKEQYF.

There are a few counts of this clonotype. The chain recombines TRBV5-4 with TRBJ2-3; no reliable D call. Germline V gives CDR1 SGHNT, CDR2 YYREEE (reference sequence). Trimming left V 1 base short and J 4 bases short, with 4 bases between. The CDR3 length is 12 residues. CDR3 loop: CASSLWADTQYF. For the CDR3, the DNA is TGTGCCAGCAGCTTGTGGGCAGATACGCAGTATTTT.

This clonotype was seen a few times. The CDR3, as DNA: TGTGCCAGCAGTCCCCCCGACGGGGGCCAAGAGACCCAGTACTTC. Amino acids: CASSPPDGGQETQYF. J is TRBJ2-5 and V is TRBV28, with a tentative D call TRBD2 (6 bases). Germline V gene data show CDR1 as MDHEN and CDR2 as SYDVKM. Trimming stripped 5 bases from V and 1 base from J, with 14 bases between. The CDR3 extends over 15 amino acids. Filled out from reference TRBV28 and TRBJ2-5, the complete variable domain reads DVKVTQSSRYLVKRTGEKVFLECVQDMDHENMFWYRQDPGLGLRLIYFSYDVKMKEKGDIPEGYSVSREKKERFSLILESASTNQTSMYLCASSPPDGGQETQYFGPGTRLLVL.

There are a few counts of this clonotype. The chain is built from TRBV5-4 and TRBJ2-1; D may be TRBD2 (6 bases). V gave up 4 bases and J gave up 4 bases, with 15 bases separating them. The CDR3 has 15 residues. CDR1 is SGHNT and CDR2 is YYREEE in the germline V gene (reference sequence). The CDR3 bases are TGTGCCAGCAGCGAGGACTACCAAATTTACAATGAGCAGTTCTTC. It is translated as CASSEDYQIYNEQFF.

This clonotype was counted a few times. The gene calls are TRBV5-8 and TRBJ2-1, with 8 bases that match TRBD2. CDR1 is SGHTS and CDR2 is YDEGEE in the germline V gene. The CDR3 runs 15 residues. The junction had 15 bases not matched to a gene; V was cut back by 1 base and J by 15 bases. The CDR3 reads CASSLSGTRRWLSFF. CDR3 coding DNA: TGTGCCAGCAGCTTGTCCGGGACTAGGCGGTGGTTGTCGTTCTTC.

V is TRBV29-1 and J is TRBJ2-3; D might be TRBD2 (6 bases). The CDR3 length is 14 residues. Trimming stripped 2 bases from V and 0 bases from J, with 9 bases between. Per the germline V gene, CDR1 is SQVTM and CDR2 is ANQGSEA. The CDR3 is CSVETSPSTDTQYF. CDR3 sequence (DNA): TGCAGCGTTGAAACTAGCCCGAGCACAGATACGCAGTATTTT.

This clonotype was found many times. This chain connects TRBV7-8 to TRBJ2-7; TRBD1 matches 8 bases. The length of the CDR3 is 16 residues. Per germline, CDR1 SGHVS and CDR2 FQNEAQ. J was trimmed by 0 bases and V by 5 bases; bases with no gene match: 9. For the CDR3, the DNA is TGTGCCAGCAGCCTTGCCCAGGGGGCCACCTCCTACGAGCAGTACTTC. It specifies CASSLAQGATSYEQYF.

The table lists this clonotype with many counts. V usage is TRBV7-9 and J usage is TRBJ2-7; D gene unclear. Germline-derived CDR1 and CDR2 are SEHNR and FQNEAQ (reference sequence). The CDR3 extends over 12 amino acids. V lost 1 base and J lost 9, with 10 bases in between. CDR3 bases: TGTGCCAGCAGCTTAGTTGGCAAAGGGCAGTACTTC. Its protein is CASSLVGKGQYF.

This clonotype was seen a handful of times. The DNA of the CDR3 is TGTGCCAGCAGTGAAGGTGGTGTCAGCCGCTCTGGAAACACCATATATTTT. It yields the protein CASSEGGVSRSGNTIYF. The V gene is TRBV25-1, the J gene TRBJ1-3, with unresolved D. V lost 2 bases and J 0 bases, leaving 14 bases between the germline ends. Germline loops: CDR1 MGHDK, CDR2 SYGVNS. CDR3 length: 17 residues.

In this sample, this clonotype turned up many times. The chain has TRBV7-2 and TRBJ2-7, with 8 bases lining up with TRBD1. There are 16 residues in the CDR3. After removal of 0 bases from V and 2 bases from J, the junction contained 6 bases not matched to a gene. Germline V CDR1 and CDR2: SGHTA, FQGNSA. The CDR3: CASSLAGQGAAYEQYF. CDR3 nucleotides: TGTGCCAGCAGCTTAGCGGGCCAGGGGGCAGCCTACGAGCAGTACTTC.

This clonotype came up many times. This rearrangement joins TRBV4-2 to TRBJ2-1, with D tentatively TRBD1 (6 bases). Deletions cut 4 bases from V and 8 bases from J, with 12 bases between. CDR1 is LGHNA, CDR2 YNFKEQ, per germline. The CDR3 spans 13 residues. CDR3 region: CASSPQQGHEQFF. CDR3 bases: TGTGCCAGCAGCCCACAACAGGGCCATGAGCAGTTCTTC.

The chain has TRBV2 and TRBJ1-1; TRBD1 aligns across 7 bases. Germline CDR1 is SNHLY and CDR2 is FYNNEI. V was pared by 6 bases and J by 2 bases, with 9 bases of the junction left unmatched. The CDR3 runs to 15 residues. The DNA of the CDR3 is TGTGCCAGCAGCGCCCAGGGGGGTGGTAACACTGAAGCTTTCTTT. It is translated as CASSAQGGGNTEAFF.

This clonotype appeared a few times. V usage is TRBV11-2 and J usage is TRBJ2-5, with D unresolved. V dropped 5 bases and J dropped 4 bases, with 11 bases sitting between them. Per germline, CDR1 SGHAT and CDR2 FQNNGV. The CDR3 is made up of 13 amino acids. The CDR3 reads CASSLPRRETQYF. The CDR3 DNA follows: TGTGCCAGCAGCCTCCCGCGGAGAGAGACCCAGTACTTC.